The 12 T cell receptor beta chains below were found in one sample sequenced in a study of tumor-infiltrating lymphocytes in primary liver carcinoma. Total RNA and DNA came together from about 19-30 mg of bulk tissue without cell sorting. From around 500 ng of total RNA, TCR beta-specific cDNA was reverse-transcribed using a constant-region primer. Modified slightly, ARM-PCR produced TCR beta libraries over three nested multiplex PCR rounds. A C-beta reverse primer was combined with TRBV1-TRBV30 forward primers in the first two PCR rounds, and each round had around 11 cycles. TCRdb re-called the multiplex PCR reads with MiXCR, one entry per CDR3 protein. The sample has 95,000 to 150,000 distinct CDR3 sequences, about two thirds seen once. Sequences were obtained from tumor-adjacent normal liver tissue. The source of these receptors is a woman aged 55-70 years with primary liver carcinoma and hepatitis B virus infection.

As to this clonotype: This may be a read error: a much more frequent sequence differs by one nucleotide. This chain joins TRBV6-5 and TRBJ1-3; D gene unclear. This CDR3 is built from 15 residues. Germline V lookup: CDR1 MNHEY, CDR2 SVGAGI. The V end was cut by 3 bases, the J end by 0 bases, with 9 bases between. CDR3 in DNA: TGTGCCAGCAGTTATCGGCACAACTCTGGAAACACCATATATTTT. Amino acid sequence: CASSYRHNSGNTIYF.

This clonotype was observed many times. The rearrangement uses TRBV7-9 and TRBJ1-4, with 7 bases identical to TRBD1. The CDR3 runs to 16 residues. Germline lookup yields CDR1 SEHNR and CDR2 FQNEAQ (reference sequence). V was pared by 2 bases and J by 3 bases, with 6 bases of the junction left unmatched. The CDR3 nucleotides read TGTGCCAGCAGCTTAAGCGCAGGGGGAGCTAATGAAAAACTGTTTTTT. This gives the protein CASSLSAGGANEKLFF.

As to this clonotype: This CDR3 fails to terminate in the conserved phenylalanine or tryptophan, so it likely reflects a read error. This chain joins TRBV12-3 or TRBV12-4 and TRBJ1-1; D uncertain. This CDR3 has 13 amino acids. CDR3 protein: CAGIGSLNIEAFL. The CDR3 DNA reads TGTGCCGGCATAGGGAGTCTGAACATTGAAGCTTTCCTT.

This clonotype has a count of ten or more. The chain carries TRBV7-9 and TRBJ2-1, with TRBD1 as a possible D gene (5 bases). Between the trimmed V and J ends, which lost 1 base and 8 bases, there was a span of 21 bases. Germline lookup yields CDR1 SEHNR and CDR2 FQNEAQ (reference sequence). The CDR3 loop spans 17 amino acids. In nucleotides, the CDR3 is TGTGCCAGCAGCTTAGAGGGGCAAGCAGTCACACTCGATGAGCAGTTCTTC. Translation: CASSLEGQAVTLDEQFF. Full variable domain (missing parts from reference TRBV7-9 and TRBJ2-1): DTGVSQNPRHKITKRGQNVTFRCDPISEHNRLYWYRQTLGQGPEFLTYFQNEAQLEKSRLLSDRFSAERPKGSFSTLEIQRTEQGDSAMYLCASSLEGQAVTLDEQFFGPGTRLTVL.

Worth noting for this clonotype: Germline and junction disagree at one end, which may indicate a read error. The chain joins TRBV6-1 to TRBJ2-5; D is unclear. Germline CDR1 is MNHNS and CDR2 is SASEGT. CDR3 length equals 13 residues. The CDR3 loop is CATQYDPGETQYF. The CDR3 DNA follows: TGTGCCACCCAGTATGACCCTGGAGAGACTCAGTACTTC.

The chain employs TRBV10-3 and TRBJ1-5; no clear D. The end of the DNA aligns better with TRBJ2-3, so the J call may be wrong. Germline V gives CDR1 ENHRY, CDR2 SYGVKD. This CDR3 has 12 residues. The CDR3 DNA follows: TGTGCCATCAGTGAGACGGATCAACCCCAGTATTTT. Protein sequence: CAISETDQPQYF.

Of note for this clonotype: An end of the junction does not agree with germline; a read error may underlie this. V usage is TRBV6-1 and J usage is TRBJ2-1; 8 bases match TRBD2. Germline V gene sequence: CDR1 MNHNS, CDR2 SASEGT. CDR3 length: 14 amino acids. The DNA for the CDR3 is TGTGCCTGCAGTATCGAAGCGGGAGTCGGGGAGCAGTTCTTC. It encodes CACSIEAGVGEQFF.

A remark on this clonotype: Sequence at one end of the junction differs from germline and may be a read error. This rearrangement joins TRBV12-3 or TRBV12-4 to TRBJ1-5; D perhaps matches TRBD1 (6 bases). The CDR3 totals 14 residues. The CDR3 DNA follows: TGTGTCAGCAGTTTCCAGGGGCTGGGTCAGCCCCAGCATTTT. This encodes CVSSFQGLGQPQHF.

The chain employs TRBV6-5 and TRBJ2-1; either TRBD1 or TRBD2 may fit D (5 bases each). In germline, CDR1 is MNHEY, CDR2 SVGAGI. This CDR3 contains 16 residues. Deletions cut 10 bases from V and 9 bases from J, with 28 bases between. The CDR3: CANRPTLTSGFGEQFF. CDR3 in DNA: TGTGCCAACAGGCCCACCCTCACTAGTGGGTTCGGTGAGCAGTTCTTC.

This sequence joins TRBV29-1 and TRBJ2-1; possible D gene TRBD1, 8 bases. The CDR3 sequence is 14 residues long. From germline, CDR1 is SQVTM and CDR2 ANQGSEA. Between the trimmed V and J ends, which lost 7 bases and 6 bases, there was a span of 19 bases. CDR3 sequence reads: CSAEGRDRFNEQFF. CDR3 coding DNA: TGCAGCGCTGAGGGGAGGGACAGGTTCAATGAGCAGTTCTTC.

As concerns this clonotype: No conserved phenylalanine or tryptophan ends this CDR3, so it is likely a read error. This chain links TRBV29-1 with TRBJ2-1; weak D call: TRBD2 (7 bases). Germline lookup yields CDR1 SQVTM and CDR2 ANQGSEA. Trimming removed 7 bases from V and 6 bases from J, with 19 bases in between. The CDR3 contains 14 residues. DNA of the CDR3: TGCAGCGCAATCCATCGGGGGGCACTCAATGAGCAGTTCCTC. It yields the protein CSAIHRGALNEQFL.

The table lists this clonotype with a few counts. An end of the junction does not agree with germline; a read error may underlie this. The DNA for the CDR3 is TGTGCGAGCAGCCAAGCGACAGGGGGCCCTTGGGGGGCTGAAGCTTTCTTT. Encoded protein: CASSQATGGPWGAEAFF. The V gene is TRBV11-1, the J gene TRBJ1-1; 10 nucleotides agree with TRBD1. This CDR3 spans 17 amino acids. CDR1 SGHAT and CDR2 FQDESV come from the germline V gene (reference sequence).